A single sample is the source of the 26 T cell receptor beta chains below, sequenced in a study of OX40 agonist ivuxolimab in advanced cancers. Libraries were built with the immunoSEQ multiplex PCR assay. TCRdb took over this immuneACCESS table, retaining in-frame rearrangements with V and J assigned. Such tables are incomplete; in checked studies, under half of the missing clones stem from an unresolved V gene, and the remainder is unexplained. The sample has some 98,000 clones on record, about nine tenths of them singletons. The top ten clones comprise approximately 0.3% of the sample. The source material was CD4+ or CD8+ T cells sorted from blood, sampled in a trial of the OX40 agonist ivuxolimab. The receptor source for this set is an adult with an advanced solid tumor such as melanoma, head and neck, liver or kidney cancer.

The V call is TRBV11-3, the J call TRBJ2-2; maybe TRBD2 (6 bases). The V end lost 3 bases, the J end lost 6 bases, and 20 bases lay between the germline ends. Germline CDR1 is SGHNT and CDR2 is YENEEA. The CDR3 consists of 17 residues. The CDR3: CASSFGYPGLTAGELFF. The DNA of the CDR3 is TGTGCCAGCAGCTTTGGCTACCCTGGACTAACGGCCGGGGAGCTGTTTTTT.

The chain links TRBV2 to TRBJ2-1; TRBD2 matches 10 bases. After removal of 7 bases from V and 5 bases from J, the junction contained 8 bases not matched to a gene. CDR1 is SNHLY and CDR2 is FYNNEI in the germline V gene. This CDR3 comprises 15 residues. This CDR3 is CASTKRGGQDNEQFF. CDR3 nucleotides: TGTGCCAGCACCAAGCGGGGGGGCCAGGACAATGAGCAGTTCTTC.

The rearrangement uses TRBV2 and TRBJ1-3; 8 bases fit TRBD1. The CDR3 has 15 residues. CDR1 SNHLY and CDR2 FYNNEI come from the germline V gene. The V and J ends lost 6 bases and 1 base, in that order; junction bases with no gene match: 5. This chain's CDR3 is CASSGQGHSGNTIYF. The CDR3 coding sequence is TGTGCCAGCAGCGGACAGGGCCATTCTGGAAACACCATATATTTT. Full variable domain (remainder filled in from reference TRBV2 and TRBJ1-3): EPEVTQTPSHQVTQMGQEVILRCVPISNHLYFYWYRQILGQKVEFLVSFYNNEISEKSEIFDDQFSVERPDGSNFTLKIRSTKLEDSAMYFCASSGQGHSGNTIYFGEGSWLTVV.

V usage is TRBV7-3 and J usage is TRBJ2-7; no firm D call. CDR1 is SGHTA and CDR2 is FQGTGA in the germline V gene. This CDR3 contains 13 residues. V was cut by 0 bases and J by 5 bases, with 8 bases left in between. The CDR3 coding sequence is TGTGCCAGCAGCTTAACCCACGTTGACGAGCAGTACTTC. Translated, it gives CASSLTHVDEQYF.

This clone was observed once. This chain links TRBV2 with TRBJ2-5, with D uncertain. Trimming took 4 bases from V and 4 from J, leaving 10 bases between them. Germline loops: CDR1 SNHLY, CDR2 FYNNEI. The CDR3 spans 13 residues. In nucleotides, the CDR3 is TGTGCCAGCAGTGGCGGCTGGGCAGAGACCCAGTACTTC. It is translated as CASSGGWAETQYF.

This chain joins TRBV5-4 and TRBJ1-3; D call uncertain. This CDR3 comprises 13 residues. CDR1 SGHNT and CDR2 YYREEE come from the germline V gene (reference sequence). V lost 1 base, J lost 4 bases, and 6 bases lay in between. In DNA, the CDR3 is TGTGCCAGCAGCTTGTATGCGGGAAACACCATATATTTT. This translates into CASSLYAGNTIYF.

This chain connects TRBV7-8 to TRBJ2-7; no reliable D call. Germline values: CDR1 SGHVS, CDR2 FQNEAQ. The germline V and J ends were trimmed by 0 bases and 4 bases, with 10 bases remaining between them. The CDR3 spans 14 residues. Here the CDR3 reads CASSLALGGYEQYF. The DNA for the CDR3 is TGTGCCAGCAGCTTAGCCCTCGGTGGATACGAGCAGTACTTC. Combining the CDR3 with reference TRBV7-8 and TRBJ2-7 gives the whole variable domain GAGVSQSPRYKVAKRGQDVALRCDPISGHVSLFWYQQALGQGPEFLTYFQNEAQLDKSGLPSDRFFAERPEGSVSTLKIQRTQQEDSAVYLCASSLALGGYEQYFGPGTRLTVT.

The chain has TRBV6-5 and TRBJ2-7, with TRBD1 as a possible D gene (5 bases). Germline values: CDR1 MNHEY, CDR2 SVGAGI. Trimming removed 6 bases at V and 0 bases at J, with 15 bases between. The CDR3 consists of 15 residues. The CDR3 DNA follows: TGTGCCAGCAGCAGATTCAGGGTGGGCTCCTACGAGCAGTACTTC. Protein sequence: CASSRFRVGSYEQYF.

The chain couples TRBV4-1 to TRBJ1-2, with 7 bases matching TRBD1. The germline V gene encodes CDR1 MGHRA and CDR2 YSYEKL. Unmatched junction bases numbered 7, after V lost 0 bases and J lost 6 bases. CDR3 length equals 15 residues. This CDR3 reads CASSQDGGGQDGYTF. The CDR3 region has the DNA TGCGCCAGCAGCCAAGATGGAGGGGGCCAGGATGGCTACACCTTC.

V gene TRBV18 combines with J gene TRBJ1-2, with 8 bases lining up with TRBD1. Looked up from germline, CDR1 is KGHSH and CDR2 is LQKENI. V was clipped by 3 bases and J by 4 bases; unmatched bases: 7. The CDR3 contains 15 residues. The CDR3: CASSPPGQAIYGYTF. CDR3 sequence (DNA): TGTGCCAGCTCACCCCCGGGACAGGCGATCTATGGCTACACCTTC.

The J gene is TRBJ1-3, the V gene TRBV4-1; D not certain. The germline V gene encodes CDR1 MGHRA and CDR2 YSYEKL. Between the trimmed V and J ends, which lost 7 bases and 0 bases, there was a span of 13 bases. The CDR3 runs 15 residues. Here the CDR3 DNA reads TGCGCCAGCACCGCAGAGTGGGTCTCTGGAAACACCATATATTTT. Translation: CASTAEWVSGNTIYF.

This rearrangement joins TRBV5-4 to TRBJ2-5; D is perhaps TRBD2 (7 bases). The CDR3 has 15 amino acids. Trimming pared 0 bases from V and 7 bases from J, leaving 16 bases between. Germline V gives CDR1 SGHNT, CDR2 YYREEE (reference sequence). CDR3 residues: CASSLVEGGPGTQYF. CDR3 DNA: TGTGCCAGCAGCTTGGTTGAGGGGGGGCCGGGGACCCAGTACTTC.

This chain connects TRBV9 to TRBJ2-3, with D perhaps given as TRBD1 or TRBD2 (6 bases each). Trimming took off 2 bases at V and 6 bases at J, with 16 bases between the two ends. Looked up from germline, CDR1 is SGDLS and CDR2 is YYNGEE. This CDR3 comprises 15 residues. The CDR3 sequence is CASSVRAGTGDTQYF. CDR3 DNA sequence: TGTGCCAGCAGCGTCAGAGCGGGTACAGGGGATACGCAGTATTTT. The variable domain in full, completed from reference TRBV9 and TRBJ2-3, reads DSGVTQTPKHLITATGQRVTLRCSPRSGDLSVYWYQQSLDQGLQFLIQYYNGEERAKGNILERFSAQQFPDLHSELNLSSLELGDSALYFCASSVRAGTGDTQYFGPGTRLTVL.

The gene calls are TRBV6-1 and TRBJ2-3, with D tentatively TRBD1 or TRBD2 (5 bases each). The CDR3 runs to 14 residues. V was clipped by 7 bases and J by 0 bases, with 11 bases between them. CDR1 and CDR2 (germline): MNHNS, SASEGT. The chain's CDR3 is CASKTGPSTDTQYF. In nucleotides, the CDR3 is TGTGCCAGCAAGACGGGGCCCAGCACAGATACGCAGTATTTT.

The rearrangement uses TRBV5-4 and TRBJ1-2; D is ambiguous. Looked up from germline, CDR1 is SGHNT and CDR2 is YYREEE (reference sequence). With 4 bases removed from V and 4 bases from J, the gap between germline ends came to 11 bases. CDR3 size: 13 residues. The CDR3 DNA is TGTGCCAGCAGCCCCCGAGAGCTCTATGGCTACACCTTC. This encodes CASSPRELYGYTF.

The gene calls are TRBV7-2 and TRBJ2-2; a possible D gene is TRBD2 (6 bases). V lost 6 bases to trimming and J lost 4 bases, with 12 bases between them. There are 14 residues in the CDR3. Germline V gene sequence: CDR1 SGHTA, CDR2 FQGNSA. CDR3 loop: CASSPGLRTGELFF. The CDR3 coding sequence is TGTGCCAGCAGTCCGGGACTTCGCACCGGGGAGCTGTTTTTT.

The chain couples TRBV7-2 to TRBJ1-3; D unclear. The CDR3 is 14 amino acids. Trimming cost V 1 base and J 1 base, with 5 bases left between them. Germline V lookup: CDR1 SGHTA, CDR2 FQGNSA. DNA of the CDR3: TGTGCCAGCAGCTTAGAGCGTTCTGGAAACACCATATATTTT. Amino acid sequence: CASSLERSGNTIYF.

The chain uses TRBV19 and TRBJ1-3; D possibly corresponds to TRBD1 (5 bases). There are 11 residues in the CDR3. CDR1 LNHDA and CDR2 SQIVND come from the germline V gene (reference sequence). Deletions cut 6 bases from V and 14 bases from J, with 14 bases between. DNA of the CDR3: TGTGCCAGTAGCCGGGACCGTTGGGTATATTTT. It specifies CASSRDRWVYF.

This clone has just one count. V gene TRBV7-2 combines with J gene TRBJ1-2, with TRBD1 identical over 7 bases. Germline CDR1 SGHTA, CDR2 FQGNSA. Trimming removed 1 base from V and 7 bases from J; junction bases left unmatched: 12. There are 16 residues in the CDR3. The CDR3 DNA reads TGTGCCAGCAGCTTAGGTGGTGTCAGGGGGGATTTTGGCTACACCTTC. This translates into CASSLGGVRGDFGYTF.

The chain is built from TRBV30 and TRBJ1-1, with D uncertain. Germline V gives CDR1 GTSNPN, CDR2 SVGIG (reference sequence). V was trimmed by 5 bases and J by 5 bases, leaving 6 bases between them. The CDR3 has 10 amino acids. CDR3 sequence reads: CAWGRTEAFF. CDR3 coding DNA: TGTGCCTGGGGGAGGACTGAAGCTTTCTTT.

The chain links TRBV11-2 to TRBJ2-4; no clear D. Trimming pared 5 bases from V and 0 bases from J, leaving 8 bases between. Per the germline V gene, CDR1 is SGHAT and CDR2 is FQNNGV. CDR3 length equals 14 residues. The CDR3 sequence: CASSRVGAKNIQYF. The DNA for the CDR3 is TGTGCCAGCAGCCGGGTGGGAGCCAAAAACATTCAGTACTTC.

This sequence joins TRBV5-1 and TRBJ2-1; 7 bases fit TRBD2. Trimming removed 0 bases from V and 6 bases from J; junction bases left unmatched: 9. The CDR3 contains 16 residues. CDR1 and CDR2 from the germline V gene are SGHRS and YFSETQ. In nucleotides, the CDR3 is TGCGCCAGCAGCTTGGCGAGGACTAGGGTCCCCAATGAGCAGTTCTTC. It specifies CASSLARTRVPNEQFF.

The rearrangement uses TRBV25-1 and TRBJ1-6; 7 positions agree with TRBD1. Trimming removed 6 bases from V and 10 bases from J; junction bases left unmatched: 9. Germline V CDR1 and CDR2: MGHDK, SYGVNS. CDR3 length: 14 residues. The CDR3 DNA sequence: TGTGCCAGCAGCCGTCACAGGGGTCACTCACCCCTCCACTTT. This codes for CASSRHRGHSPLHF.

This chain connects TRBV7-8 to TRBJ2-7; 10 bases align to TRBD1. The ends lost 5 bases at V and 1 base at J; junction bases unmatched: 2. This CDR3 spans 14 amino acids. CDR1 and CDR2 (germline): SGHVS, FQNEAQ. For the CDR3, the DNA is TGTGCCAGCAGCCAGGACAGGGGGTCCTACGAGCAGTACTTC. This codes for CASSQDRGSYEQYF. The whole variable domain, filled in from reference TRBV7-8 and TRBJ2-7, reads GAGVSQSPRYKVAKRGQDVALRCDPISGHVSLFWYQQALGQGPEFLTYFQNEAQLDKSGLPSDRFFAERPEGSVSTLKIQRTQQEDSAVYLCASSQDRGSYEQYFGPGTRLTVT.

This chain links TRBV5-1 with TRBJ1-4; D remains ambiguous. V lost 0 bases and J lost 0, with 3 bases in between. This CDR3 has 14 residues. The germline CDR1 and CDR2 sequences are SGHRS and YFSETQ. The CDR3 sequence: CASSLGPTNEKLFF. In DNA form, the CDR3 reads TGCGCCAGCAGCTTGGGCCCAACTAATGAAAAACTGTTTTTT.

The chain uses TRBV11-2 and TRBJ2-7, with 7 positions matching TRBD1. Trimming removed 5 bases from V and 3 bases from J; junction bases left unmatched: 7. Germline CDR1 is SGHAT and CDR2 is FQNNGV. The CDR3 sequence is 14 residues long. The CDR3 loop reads CASSIGQADYEQYF. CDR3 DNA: TGTGCCAGCAGCATCGGACAGGCCGACTACGAGCAGTACTTC.